The clone carrying this TCR beta chain was counted a single time. This sample is part of a study of cytomegalovirus exposure and HLA in healthy donors. Germline V gene lookup returns CDR1 SGDLS and CDR2 YYNGEE. This CDR3 has 21 residues. V lost 0 bases and J 0 bases, leaving 25 bases between the germline ends. Profiled with immunoSEQ multiplex PCR; TCRdb holds only in-frame clones, not every one. Here the sample spans roughly 120,000 clones, about nine tenths being singletons. The sample was PBMCs. The TCR sequence derives from a woman younger than 30 in good health and CMV-seronegative. The chain uses TRBV9 and TRBJ2-1; D possibly corresponds to TRBD2 (6 bases). CDR3 bases: TGTGCCAGCAGCGTAGCTAGGAGGGGTCCCAGTAGCGGTAGCTCCTACAATGAGCAGTTCTTC. It encodes CASSVARRGPSSGSSYNEQFF.